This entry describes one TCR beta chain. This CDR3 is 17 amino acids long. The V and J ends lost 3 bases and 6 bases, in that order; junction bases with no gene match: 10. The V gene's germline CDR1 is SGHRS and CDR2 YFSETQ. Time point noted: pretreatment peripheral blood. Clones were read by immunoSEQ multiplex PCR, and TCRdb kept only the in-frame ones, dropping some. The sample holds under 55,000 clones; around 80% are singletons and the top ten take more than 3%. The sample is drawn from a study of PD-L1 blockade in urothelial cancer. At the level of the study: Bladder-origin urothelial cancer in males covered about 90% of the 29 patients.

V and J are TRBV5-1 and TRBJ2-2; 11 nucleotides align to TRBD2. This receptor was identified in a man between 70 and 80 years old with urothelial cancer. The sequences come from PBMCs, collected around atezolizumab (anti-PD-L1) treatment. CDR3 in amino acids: CASSSLTSGKVSGELFF. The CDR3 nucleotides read TGCGCCAGCAGCTCCCTGACTAGCGGGAAAGTATCCGGGGAGCTGTTTTTT. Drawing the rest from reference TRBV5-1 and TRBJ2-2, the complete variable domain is KAGVTQTPRYLIKTRGQQVTLSCSPISGHRSVSWYQQTPGQGLQFLFEYFSETQRNKGNFPGRFSGRQFSNSRSEMNVSTLELGDSALYLCASSSLTSGKVSGELFFGEGSRLTVL.